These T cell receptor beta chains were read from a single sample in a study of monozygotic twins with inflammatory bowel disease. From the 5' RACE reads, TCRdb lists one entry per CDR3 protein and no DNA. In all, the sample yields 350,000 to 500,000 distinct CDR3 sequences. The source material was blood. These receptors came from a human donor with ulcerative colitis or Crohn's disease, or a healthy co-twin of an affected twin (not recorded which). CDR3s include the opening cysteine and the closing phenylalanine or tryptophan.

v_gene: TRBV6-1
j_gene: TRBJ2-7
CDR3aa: CASSEAPGTGGQDEQYF

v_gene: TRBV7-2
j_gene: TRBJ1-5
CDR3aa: CASSSLDQPQHF

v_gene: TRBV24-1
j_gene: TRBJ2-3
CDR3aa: CATFDVYTDTQYF

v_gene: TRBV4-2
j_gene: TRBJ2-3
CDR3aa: CASSQDSSGGRADTQYF

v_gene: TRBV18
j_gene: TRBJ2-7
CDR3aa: CASSPDYYYEQYF

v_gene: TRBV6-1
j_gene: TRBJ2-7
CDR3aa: CASSEMGTGGYEQYF

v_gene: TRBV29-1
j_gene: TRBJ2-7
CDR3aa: CSVAPRLADPREQYF

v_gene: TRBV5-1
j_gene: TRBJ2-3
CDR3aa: CASSLQDSDTQYF

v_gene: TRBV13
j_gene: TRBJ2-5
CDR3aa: CASSLGGASRGTQYF

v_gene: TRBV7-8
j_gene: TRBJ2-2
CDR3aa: CASSLLGQGTGELFF

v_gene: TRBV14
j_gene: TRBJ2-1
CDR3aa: CASSQDPNHEQFF

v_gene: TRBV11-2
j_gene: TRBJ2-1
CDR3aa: CASSSGLANQLDEQFF

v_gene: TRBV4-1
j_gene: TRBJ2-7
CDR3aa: CASSSPGRSYEQYF

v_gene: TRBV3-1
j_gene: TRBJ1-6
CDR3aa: CASSRGLVSPTF

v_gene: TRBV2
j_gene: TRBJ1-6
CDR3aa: CASSVEGPYNSPLHF

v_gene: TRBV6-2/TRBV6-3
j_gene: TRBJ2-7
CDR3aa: CASHGGNGLYEQYF

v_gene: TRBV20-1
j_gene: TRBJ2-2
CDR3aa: CSAVDRRRDTGELFF

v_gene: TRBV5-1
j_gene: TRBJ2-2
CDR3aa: CASSSQPSGGNTGELFF

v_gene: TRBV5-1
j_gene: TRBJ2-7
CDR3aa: CASSRWSGDEQYF

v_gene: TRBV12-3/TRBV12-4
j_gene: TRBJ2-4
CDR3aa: CASSLAGASRAKNIQYF

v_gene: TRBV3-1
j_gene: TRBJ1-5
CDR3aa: CASSPTGVNNQPQHF

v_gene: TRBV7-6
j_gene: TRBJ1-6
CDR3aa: CASSPQGGTSPLHF

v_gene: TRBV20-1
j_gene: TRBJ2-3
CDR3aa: CSARVLQRLTDTQYF

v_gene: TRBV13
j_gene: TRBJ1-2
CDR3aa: CASSFLSSGQYGYTF

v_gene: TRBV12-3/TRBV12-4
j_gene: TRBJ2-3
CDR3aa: CARAHRGGRDTQYF

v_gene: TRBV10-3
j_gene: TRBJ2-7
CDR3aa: CAISESPGDTYEQYF

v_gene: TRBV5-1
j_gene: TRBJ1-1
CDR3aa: CASRPDRGGDRAFF

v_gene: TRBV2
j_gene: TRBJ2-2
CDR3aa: CASSRQGAPTGELFF

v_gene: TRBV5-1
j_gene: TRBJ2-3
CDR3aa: CASSLSPGPLTDTQYF

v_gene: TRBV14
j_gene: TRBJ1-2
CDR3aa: CASSQDGGYTF

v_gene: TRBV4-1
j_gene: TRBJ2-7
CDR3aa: CASSRLAETYEQYF

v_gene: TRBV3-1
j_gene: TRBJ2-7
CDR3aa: CASSMTGPYEQYF

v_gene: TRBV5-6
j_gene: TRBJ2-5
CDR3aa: CASSPLASVDQETQYF

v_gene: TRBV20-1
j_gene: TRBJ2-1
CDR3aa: CSAQPLDVPGEQFF

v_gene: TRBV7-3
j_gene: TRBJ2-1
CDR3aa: CASSSRSSGRASYNEQFF

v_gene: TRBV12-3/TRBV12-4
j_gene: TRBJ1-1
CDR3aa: CAGGGGPTEAFF

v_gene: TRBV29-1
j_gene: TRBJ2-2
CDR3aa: CSVEVDTGELFF

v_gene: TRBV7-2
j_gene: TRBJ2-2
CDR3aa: CASSLTGLAYTGELFF

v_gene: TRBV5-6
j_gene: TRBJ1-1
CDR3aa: CASSLGPGRAFF

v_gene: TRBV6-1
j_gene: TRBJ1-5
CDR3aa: CASSESRNQPQHF

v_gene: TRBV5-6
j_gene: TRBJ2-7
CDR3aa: CASSGKAGTYEQYF

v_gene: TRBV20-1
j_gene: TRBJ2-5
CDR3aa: CSATRQYQETQYF

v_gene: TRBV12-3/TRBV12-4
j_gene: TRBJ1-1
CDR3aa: CASSLRGADAFF

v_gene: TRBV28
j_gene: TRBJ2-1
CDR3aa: CASSLEGDYNEQFF

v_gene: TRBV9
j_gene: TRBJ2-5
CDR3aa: CASSGYQETQYF

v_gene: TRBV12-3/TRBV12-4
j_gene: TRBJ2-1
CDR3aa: CASSYPGEWNEQFF

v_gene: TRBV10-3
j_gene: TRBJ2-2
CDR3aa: CAISTGTSGSNGELFF

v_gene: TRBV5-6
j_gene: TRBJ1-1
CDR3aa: CASSLGDRQMNTEAFF

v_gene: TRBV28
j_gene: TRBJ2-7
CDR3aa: CASSLVGGLNSYEQYF

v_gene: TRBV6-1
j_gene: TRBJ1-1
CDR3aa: CASLFTGGPYTEAFF

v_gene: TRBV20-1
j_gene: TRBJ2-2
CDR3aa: CSAKRDSTGELFF

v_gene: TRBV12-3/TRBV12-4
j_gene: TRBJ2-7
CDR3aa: CASSSGGERSYEQYF

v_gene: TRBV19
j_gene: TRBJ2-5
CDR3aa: CASSTGVETQYF

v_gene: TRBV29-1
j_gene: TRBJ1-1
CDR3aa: CSVATYTEAFF

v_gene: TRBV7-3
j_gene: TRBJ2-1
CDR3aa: CASRRGQGSNEQFF

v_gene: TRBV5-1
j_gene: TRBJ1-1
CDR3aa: CASSSTLGTGGAWLNTEAFF

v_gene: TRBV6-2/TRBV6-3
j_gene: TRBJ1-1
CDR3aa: CASHSLLSNTEAFF

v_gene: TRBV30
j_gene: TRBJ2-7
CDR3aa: CAWSIPGGNSYEQYF

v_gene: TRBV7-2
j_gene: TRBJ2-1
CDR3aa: CASSPPDWASYNEQFF

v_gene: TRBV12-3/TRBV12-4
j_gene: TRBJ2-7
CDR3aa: CASSPGTGQMPYEQYF